What follows are 24 T cell receptor beta chains derived from one specimen sequenced in a study of chronic HIV infection and antiretroviral therapy. TCRdb ran MiXCR on the 5' RACE reads and lists one entry per CDR3 protein. Of about 38,000 distinct CDR3 sequences listed, 8.2% are singletons. The sequenced sample consisted of peripheral blood. The receptors stem from an adult who had HIV and had not received antiretroviral therapy, or was an uninfected healthy control (not recorded which).

CDR3 residues: CASLGTAYGYTF. Written as DNA, the CDR3 is TGTGCCAGCTTAGGGACGGCCTATGGCTACACCTTC. The V gene is TRBV28, the J gene TRBJ1-2; perhaps TRBD1 as D (5 bases). Germline CDR1 MDHEN, CDR2 SYDVKM. This CDR3 is built from 12 residues. V lost 8 bases and J 4 bases, leaving 11 bases between the germline ends.

This clonotype has a handful of counts. This chain links TRBV7-8 with TRBJ1-1; D perhaps matches TRBD1 (5 bases). CDR1 SGHVS and CDR2 FQNEAQ come from the germline V gene. CDR3 size: 15 residues. V shed 2 bases and J shed 4 bases, with 14 bases lying between them. For the CDR3, the DNA is TGTGCCAGCAGCTTAAATGAGGGGATAGGCACTGAAGCTTTCTTT. It is translated as CASSLNEGIGTEAFF.

There are a few counts of this clonotype. The chain couples TRBV30 to TRBJ2-7; possible D gene TRBD2, 5 bases. Trimming took 4 bases from V and 1 from J, leaving 11 bases between them. The length of the CDR3 is 13 residues. The germline V gene encodes CDR1 GTSNPN and CDR2 SVGIG (reference sequence). CDR3 sequence (DNA): TGTGCCTGGATGTTACGGGGTTCCTACGAGCAGTACTTC. Translating gives CAWMLRGSYEQYF.

This clonotype occurred many times. This chain links TRBV20-1 with TRBJ2-5; 7 bases are a match to TRBD1. With V trimmed by 0 bases and J by 0 bases, 7 bases remained unmatched. This CDR3 region has 16 residues. Germline lookup yields CDR1 DFQATT and CDR2 SNEGSKA (reference sequence). CDR3 DNA: TGCAGTGCTAGAGACCTCAGGACAGGACACCAAGAGACCCAGTACTTC. Protein sequence: CSARDLRTGHQETQYF.

The rearrangement uses TRBV29-1 and TRBJ2-1; D gene unclear. The CDR3 loop spans 13 amino acids. Germline lookup yields CDR1 SQVTM and CDR2 ANQGSEA. V was clipped by 1 base and J by 5 bases, with 9 bases between them. The CDR3 bases are TGCAGCGTTGAAGTAATGGCCAACAATGAGCAGTTCTTC. Amino acid sequence: CSVEVMANNEQFF.

The V and J genes are TRBV20-1 and TRBJ1-5; perhaps TRBD1 as D (5 bases). The V and J ends lost 7 bases and 0 bases respectively, with 13 bases between them. Per germline, CDR1 DFQATT and CDR2 SNEGSKA (reference sequence). There are 14 residues in the CDR3. The CDR3 nucleotides are TGCAGTGTTCGGGGGGAGCTTAGCAATCAGCCCCAGCATTTT. Amino acids: CSVRGELSNQPQHF.

The chain carries TRBV28 and TRBJ1-5; D may be TRBD1 (6 bases). Germline CDR1 reads MDHEN; CDR2 reads SYDVKM. CDR3 length equals 14 residues. V was trimmed by 8 bases and J by 4 bases, leaving 15 bases between them. The CDR3 region is CASGSPGDNQPQHF. The CDR3 DNA follows: TGTGCCAGCGGTAGTCCAGGGGATAATCAGCCCCAGCATTTT.

This clonotype was observed many times. Here the CDR3 DNA reads TGCAGCGCCCAGGGGCCCGGCTCCGGGGAGCTGTTTTTT. Amino acid sequence: CSAQGPGSGELFF. The rearrangement joins TRBV29-1 to TRBJ2-2; D possibly corresponds to TRBD1 (6 bases). This CDR3 contains 13 residues. CDR1 is SQVTM and CDR2 is ANQGSEA in the germline V gene. The germline V and J ends were trimmed by 7 bases and 6 bases, with 15 bases remaining between them.

The chain carries TRBV7-9 and TRBJ1-1; 11 nucleotides line up with TRBD1. The CDR3 loop spans 15 amino acids. CDR1 is SEHNR and CDR2 is FQNEAQ in the germline V gene (reference sequence). V lost 3 bases to trimming and J lost 6 bases; unmatched junction nucleotides: 6. CDR3 sequence: CASSFEGQGGPEAFF. Written as DNA, the CDR3 is TGTGCCAGCAGCTTCGAGGGACAGGGGGGACCTGAAGCTTTCTTT.

This clonotype was seen at least ten times. The chain couples TRBV19 to TRBJ2-2; a weak D match, TRBD1 (6 bases). The CDR3 covers 17 residues. V was clipped by 5 bases and J by 5 bases, with 21 bases between them. Germline V CDR1 and CDR2: LNHDA, SQIVND (reference sequence). CDR3 sequence reads: CASSPGDTDPLTGELFF. Here the CDR3 DNA reads TGTGCCAGTAGTCCCGGGGACACAGACCCTCTGACCGGGGAGCTGTTTTTT.

The chain couples TRBV29-1 to TRBJ2-1, with TRBD2 matching 10 bases. This CDR3 contains 17 residues. Germline assignment: CDR1 SQVTM and CDR2 ANQGSEA. V lost 3 bases, J lost 5 bases, and 13 bases stayed unmatched. CDR3 protein: CSVELEREGSPHNEQFF. Written as DNA, the CDR3 is TGCAGCGTTGAGTTGGAGCGGGAGGGTTCTCCCCACAATGAGCAGTTCTTC.

The sample holds a few counts of this clonotype. The rearrangement uses TRBV9 and TRBJ1-2, with 8 bases identical to TRBD1. The V segment lost 0 bases and the J segment 4 bases; nucleotides outside the gene matches: 2. CDR1 and CDR2 (germline): SGDLS, YYNGEE. The CDR3 consists of 14 residues. CDR3 in amino acids: CASSVDQGAYGYTF. CDR3 coding DNA: TGTGCCAGCAGCGTAGATCAGGGGGCCTATGGCTACACCTTC. Combining the CDR3 with reference TRBV9 and TRBJ1-2 gives the whole variable domain DSGVTQTPKHLITATGQRVTLRCSPRSGDLSVYWYQQSLDQGLQFLIQYYNGEERAKGNILERFSAQQFPDLHSELNLSSLELGDSALYFCASSVDQGAYGYTFGSGTRLTVV.

This clonotype was seen only a few times. A junction boundary mismatches the germline segment, possibly from a read error. The chain is built from TRBV10-3 and TRBJ2-7, with 7 bases aligning to TRBD1. CDR3 length: 12 amino acids. CDR1 and CDR2 (germline): ENHRY, SYGVKD. In nucleotides, the CDR3 is TGTGCCATCAGTGAATCCAAGACAGGGTATGACTTC. Its translation is CAISESKTGYDF.

This clonotype was seen more than once but under ten times. The chain combines TRBV28 with TRBJ2-7; 7 bases map to TRBD1. The CDR3 totals 15 residues. Germline V lookup: CDR1 MDHEN, CDR2 SYDVKM. J gave up 1 base and V 4 bases, and 7 bases lay outside the gene matches. In DNA form, the CDR3 reads TGTGCCAGCAGTTCTGCCTCAGGGGGTTCCTACGAGCAGTACTTC. It yields the protein CASSSASGGSYEQYF.

This clonotype was found a few times. The chain links TRBV7-2 to TRBJ2-1, with 9 bases identical to TRBD2. The CDR3 has 15 residues. V lost 3 bases to trimming and J lost 7 bases; unmatched junction nucleotides: 7. CDR1 and CDR2 (germline): SGHTA, FQGNSA. The CDR3 loop reads CASSFSGGPGNEQFF. In DNA, the CDR3 is TGTGCCAGCAGCTTTAGCGGGGGACCAGGGAATGAGCAGTTCTTC.

The CDR3 loop is CASSVPSRVTDTQYF. The CDR3 coding sequence is TGTGCCAGCAGTGTTCCTAGCAGGGTCACAGATACGCAGTATTTT. The chain links TRBV6-1 to TRBJ2-3; D might be TRBD1 or TRBD2, each matching 5 bases. V shed 4 bases and J shed 2 bases, with 13 bases lying between them. The CDR3 has 15 amino acids. Germline lookup yields CDR1 MNHNS and CDR2 SASEGT.

This clonotype has a count of ten or more. CDR3 in DNA: TGTGCCTCCCCCGGGAGGGGAGGGGACACCGGGGAGCTGTTTTTT. This codes for CASPGRGGDTGELFF. The V and J genes are TRBV30 and TRBJ2-2, with 8 bases that match TRBD2. CDR1 GTSNPN and CDR2 SVGIG come from the germline V gene (reference sequence). The CDR3 consists of 15 residues. V was clipped by 7 bases and J by 3 bases; unmatched bases: 10.

This clonotype was seen a few times. This chain connects TRBV28 to TRBJ1-1; D is possibly TRBD1 (5 bases). The V and J ends lost 3 bases and 0 bases respectively, with 11 bases between them. Germline loops: CDR1 MDHEN, CDR2 SYDVKM. The CDR3 consists of 15 residues. The CDR3 sequence is CASSLGTAMNTEAFF. Here the CDR3 DNA reads TGTGCCAGCAGTTTGGGGACGGCCATGAACACTGAAGCTTTCTTT.

This clonotype was detected ten times or more. The rearrangement joins TRBV3-1 to TRBJ2-7; weak D call: TRBD2 (5 bases). From germline, CDR1 is LGHDT and CDR2 YNNKEL (reference sequence). The CDR3 runs to 15 residues. Trimming cost V 3 bases and J 0 bases, with 12 bases left between them. CDR3 DNA sequence: TGTGCCAGCAGCCAGGGAGCGGTGAGCTCCTACGAGCAGTACTTC. Protein product: CASSQGAVSSYEQYF.

This clonotype appeared many times. CDR3 loop: CASRGPSSYEQYF. As DNA, the CDR3 is TGTGCCAGCAGGGGACCCAGCTCCTACGAGCAGTACTTC. The J gene is TRBJ2-7, the V gene TRBV2; either TRBD1 or TRBD2 may supply D (5 bases each). The CDR3 is made up of 13 amino acids. Looked up from germline, CDR1 is SNHLY and CDR2 is FYNNEI. Trimming removed 6 bases from V and 0 bases from J, with 9 bases in between.

The chain employs TRBV29-1 and TRBJ1-1; D is unclear. CDR3 size: 12 residues. In germline, CDR1 is SQVTM, CDR2 ANQGSEA. Trimming removed 7 bases from V and 0 bases from J, with 9 bases in between. The CDR3 is CSGRKLNTEAFF. CDR3 DNA sequence: TGCAGCGGCAGAAAGTTGAACACTGAAGCTTTCTTT. Complete variable domain (other parts from reference TRBV29-1 and TRBJ1-1): SAVISQKPSRDICQRGTSLTIQCQVDSQVTMMFWYRQQPGQSLTLIATANQGSEATYESGFVIDKFPISRPNLTFSTLTVSNMSPEDSSIYLCSGRKLNTEAFFGQGTRLTVV.

The chain joins TRBV29-1 to TRBJ2-5; 7 bases fit TRBD1. After removal of 8 bases from V and 0 bases from J, the junction contained 9 bases not matched to a gene. From germline, CDR1 is SQVTM and CDR2 ANQGSEA. The CDR3 contains 14 residues. The CDR3 DNA sequence: TGCAGCTTGAATTCCGGGACAGACCAAGAGACCCAGTACTTC. It specifies CSLNSGTDQETQYF.

This rearrangement joins TRBV28 to TRBJ2-3, with TRBD2 matching 11 bases. The CDR3 length is 16 residues. With 5 bases clipped from V and 6 bases from J, the junction kept 10 bases outside the gene matches. Germline loops: CDR1 MDHEN, CDR2 SYDVKM. CDR3 loop: CASSPIAGGQADTQYF. The DNA for the CDR3 is TGTGCCAGCAGTCCGATAGCGGGAGGGCAGGCGGATACGCAGTATTTT.

This clonotype appeared many times. This chain uses TRBV28 with TRBJ2-1; unclear D gene. In germline, CDR1 is MDHEN, CDR2 SYDVKM. The CDR3 totals 11 residues. The germline V and J ends were trimmed by 5 bases and 9 bases, with 8 bases remaining between them. CDR3 sequence: CASSLNAEQFF. The CDR3 nucleotides are TGTGCCAGCAGTCTTAACGCTGAGCAGTTCTTC. The variable domain in full, with the rest retrieved from reference TRBV28 and TRBJ2-1, is DVKVTQSSRYLVKRTGEKVFLECVQDMDHENMFWYRQDPGLGLRLIYFSYDVKMKEKGDIPEGYSVSREKKERFSLILESASTNQTSMYLCASSLNAEQFFGPGTRLTVL.